This T cell receptor (beta chain) is from a study of blood T cell repertoires in COVID-19. Study-level information: Samples came from the United States, Italy and Spain, spanning acute and convalescent COVID-19. In each case, the material was cDNA or gDNA derived from T cells, B-cell-depleted T cells, or PBMCs.

Original processing methods: Scientists estimated how many nucleated cells there were by amplifying reference gene primers. TCRdb's copy holds only in-frame clones and misses some; the assay was immunoSEQ multiplex PCR. V and J calls and clone size are as listed in that table; D and trimming were resolved from the DNA. Counted here are under 55,000 clones, just over 85% occurring once; the ten biggest clones make up around 28%. The CDR3 sequence is 20 residues long. The trim removed 4 bases at V and 7 bases at J, leaving 22 bases unmatched. CDR1 SGHRS and CDR2 YFSETQ come from the germline V gene. The TCR was taken from a human donor in a cohort sampled during active COVID-19. Sequencing input: peripheral blood. The chain has TRBV5-1 and TRBJ1-4; 10 nucleotides match TRBD1. This CDR3 reads CASSPGGTPGQGSLREKLFF. The CDR3 DNA reads as TGCGCCAGCAGCCCAGGAGGGACTCCGGGACAGGGGTCCCTCCGTGAAAAACTGTTTTTT.